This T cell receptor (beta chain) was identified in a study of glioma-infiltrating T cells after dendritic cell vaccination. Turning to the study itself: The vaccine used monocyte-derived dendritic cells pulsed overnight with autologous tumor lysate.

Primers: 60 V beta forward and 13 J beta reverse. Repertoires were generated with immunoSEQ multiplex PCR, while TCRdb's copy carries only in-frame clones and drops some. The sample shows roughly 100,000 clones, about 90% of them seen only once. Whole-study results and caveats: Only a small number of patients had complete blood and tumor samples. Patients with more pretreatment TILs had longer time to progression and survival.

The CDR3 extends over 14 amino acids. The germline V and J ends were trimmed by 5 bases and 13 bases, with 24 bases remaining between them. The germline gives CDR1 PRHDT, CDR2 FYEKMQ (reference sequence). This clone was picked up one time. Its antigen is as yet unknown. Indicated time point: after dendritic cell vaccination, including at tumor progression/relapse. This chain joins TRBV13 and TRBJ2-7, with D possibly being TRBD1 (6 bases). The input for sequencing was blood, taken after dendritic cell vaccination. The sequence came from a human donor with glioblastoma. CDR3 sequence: CASSRRVVRTDPYF. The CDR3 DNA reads TGTGCCAGCAGCCGAAGAGTGGTAAGGACAGACCCCTACTTC.